This T cell receptor beta chain was retrieved from a study of OX40 agonist ivuxolimab in advanced cancers. The wider study: Ivuxolimab, which is an agonistic anti-OX40 (CD134) antibody, was administered to the patients.

Some clones are missing from TCRdb's copy, which holds only in-frame ones; the method was immunoSEQ multiplex PCR. Counted here are 74,000 or so clones, around 83% occurring once; the ten biggest clones make up around 2%. The V gene end was trimmed by 5 bases and the J gene end by 8 bases; junction bases not matched to a gene: 8. CDR3 length equals 13 residues. The germline gives CDR1 SGHTA, CDR2 FQGTGA. Patients were ruled out by autoimmune disease history or systemic immunosuppression. This clone was found once. The antigen is not known. The study, taken as a whole, reports: CD4+ T cells averaged fewer expanded clones than CD8+ T cells.

The chain combines TRBV7-3 with TRBJ1-1; 7 nucleotides agree with TRBD1. The sequence derives from an adult with an advanced solid tumor such as melanoma, head and neck, liver or kidney cancer. The starting material was CD4+ or CD8+ T cells sorted from blood, obtained in a trial of the OX40 agonist ivuxolimab. The CDR3 region has the DNA TGTGCCAGCAGCGGAAATAAGGGGGCAGAAGCTTTCTTT. It is translated as CASSGNKGAEAFF.